One and the same sample provided the 3 T cell receptor beta chains below, sequenced in a study of blood T cell repertoires in COVID-19. Assay: immunoSEQ multiplex PCR; the TCRdb copy retains only in-frame clones and omits some. The data contain 120,000 or so clones, 90% of them seen just once; the ten biggest clones take up 3.5% to 4.5%. Input material: peripheral blood. Receptors originate from a woman aged 55-70 years with COVID-19, enrolled during active disease.

This clone was observed a single time. The CDR3 DNA sequence: TGTGCCTCGGGACAGGGGAACTATAGCAATCAGCCCCAGCATTTT. The encoded protein is CASGQGNYSNQPQHF. The rearrangement links TRBV30 to TRBJ1-5; 10 positions match TRBD1. The V and J ends lost 7 bases and 0 bases, in that order; junction bases with no gene match: 6. Germline CDR1 GTSNPN, CDR2 SVGIG (reference sequence). This CDR3 is built from 15 residues.

CDR3 loop: CASTLFTGELFF. The CDR3 DNA sequence: TGTGCCAGTACTCTGTTCACCGGGGAGCTGTTTTTT. The chain employs TRBV6-5 and TRBJ2-2, with D uncertain. CDR1 is MNHEY, CDR2 SVGAGI, per germline. This CDR3 spans 12 amino acids. Trimming pared 9 bases from V and 4 bases from J, leaving 9 bases between.

This chain connects TRBV2 to TRBJ1-2; D possibly corresponds to TRBD1 (5 bases). CDR3 length equals 13 residues. V lost 5 bases to trimming and J lost 11 bases, with 18 bases between them. Germline CDR1 is SNHLY and CDR2 is FYNNEI. The CDR3: CASSPGTGVSYTF. The CDR3 region has the DNA TGTGCCAGCAGTCCCGGGACGGGGGTTTCGTACACCTTC.